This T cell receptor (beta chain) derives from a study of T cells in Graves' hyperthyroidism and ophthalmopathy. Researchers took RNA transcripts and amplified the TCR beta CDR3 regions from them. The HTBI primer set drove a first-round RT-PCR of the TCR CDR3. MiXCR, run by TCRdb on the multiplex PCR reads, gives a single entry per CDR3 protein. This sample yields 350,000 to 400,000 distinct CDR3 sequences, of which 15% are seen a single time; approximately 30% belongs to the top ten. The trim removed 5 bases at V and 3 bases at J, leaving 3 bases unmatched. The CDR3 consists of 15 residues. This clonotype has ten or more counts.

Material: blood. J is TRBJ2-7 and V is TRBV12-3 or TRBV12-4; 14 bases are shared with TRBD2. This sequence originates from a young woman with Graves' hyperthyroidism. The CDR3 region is CASSGTSGRNYEQYF. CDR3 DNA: TGTGCCAGCAGTGGGACTAGCGGGAGAAACTACGAGCAGTACTTC.